This T cell receptor (beta chain) was recorded in a study of blood T cell repertoires in COVID-19. Donors were grouped by their self-reported clinical history. A COVID-19 case had been met by exposed participants during the 2 weeks before study entry. Assay: immunoSEQ multiplex PCR; the TCRdb copy retains only in-frame clones and omits some. The profile shows more than 300,000 clones, roughly 92% of them singletons. Sequences were obtained from PBMCs or T cells enriched from blood (not recorded which). The clonotype was recovered from a woman in her forties who had been exposed to COVID-19.

For the CDR3, the DNA is TGTGCCAGCAGCACGGGACTAGCGGGGGCCAATGAGCAGTTCTTC. Its protein is CASSTGLAGANEQFF. V and J are TRBV11-3 and TRBJ2-1; 14 bases fit TRBD2. Per the germline V gene, CDR1 is SGHNT and CDR2 is YENEEA. This CDR3 spans 15 amino acids. Losses at the gene ends were 5 bases for V and 6 bases for J; bases not matched to a gene: 3.